Listed below are T cell receptor beta chains from one sample, sequenced in a study of cytomegalovirus exposure and HLA in healthy donors. TCRdb's copy holds only in-frame clones and misses some; the assay was immunoSEQ multiplex PCR. The sample has 35,000 to 55,000 clones, about half seen once. Sequencing was done on a sample of PBMCs. The receptors come from a man aged 55 to 70 in good health and CMV-seronegative. CDR3s include the opening cysteine and the closing phenylalanine or tryptophan.

TRBV2	TRBJ2-1	CASSVDIYNEQFF
TRBV10-3	TRBJ1-4	CAISEPGQGPEKLFF
TRBV9	TRBJ2-7	CASSVGDSQYYEQYF
TRBV5-1	TRBJ1-1	CASSLRGQSLEAFF
TRBV7-2	TRBJ2-6	CASSQQGGVSGANVLTF
TRBV6-5	TRBJ2-7	CASSLQGYEQYF
TRBV2	TRBJ1-1	CASSQIKAFF
TRBV30	TRBJ2-1	CAWSPISTGVAYNEQFF
TRBV29-1	TRBJ2-1	CSVDQGWDEQFF
TRBV7-9	TRBJ1-4	CASSLLRGDEKLFF
TRBV7-2	TRBJ1-5	CASSARRGPQPQHF
TRBV18	TRBJ2-5	CASSPGTEETQYF
TRBV9	TRBJ1-1	CASSAGTLNTEAFF
TRBV28	TRBJ2-2	CASRVGGANTGELFF
TRBV5-1	TRBJ1-1	CASSLGPEAFF
TRBV7-2	TRBJ2-7	CASSLISRLAGPEQYF
TRBV19	TRBJ1-5	CASLDRPGNQPQHF
TRBV9	TRBJ1-2	CASSVATGEALGGYTF
TRBV7-8	TRBJ2-7	CASGSPRSYEQYF
TRBV5-4	TRBJ2-2	CASSAQKGGRRGELFF
TRBV29-1	TRBJ2-5	CSDQRGPLTQETQYF
TRBV15	TRBJ2-1	CATSSPREQFF
TRBV7-8	TRBJ2-2	CASSLVRGDTGELFF
TRBV6-1	TRBJ1-2	CASSPHALGYTF
TRBV29-1	TRBJ2-2	CSAGGTRNTGELFF
TRBV29-1	TRBJ1-1	CSVRRQGNTEAFF
TRBV4-3	TRBJ1-2	CASSQDPGQYYGYTF
TRBV7-2	TRBJ1-3	CASSRGDGYHSGNTIYF
TRBV10-1	TRBJ2-5	CASSDGLAGEKETQYF
TRBV6-5	TRBJ1-1	CASAAGSNTEAFF
TRBV7-6	TRBJ1-1	CASSLNRVSGTEAFF
TRBV10-1	TRBJ1-5	CASSQGLDQPQHF
TRBV2	TRBJ2-1	CASSGVGLWGEQFF
TRBV7-9	TRBJ2-7	CASSRSTGVGNEQYF
TRBV7-9	TRBJ1-1	CASSLSGQGNTEAFF
TRBV14	TRBJ2-3	CASSHWTGIEKGTDTQYF
TRBV5-1	TRBJ1-1	CASSAYVRAEAFF
TRBV28	TRBJ2-4	CASTPAGIGDIQYF
TRBV27	TRBJ1-5	CASSLRGRNQPQHF
TRBV12-5	TRBJ2-7	CATTQSGTSGTYEQYF
TRBV30	TRBJ1-4	CAWSVVRSNEKLFF
TRBV4-2	TRBJ1-4	CASSQGPLGTANEKLFF
TRBV7-6	TRBJ2-3	CASSLVGTDTQYF
TRBV27	TRBJ2-5	CASSRYGGVETQYF
TRBV9	TRBJ2-7	CASSVVEF
TRBV6-5	TRBJ2-7	CASSLAGAYEQYF
TRBV30	TRBJ2-1	CAWSQLAGQFF
TRBV18	TRBJ2-2	CASSPAGVSTGELFF
TRBV7-8	TRBJ1-1	CASSQQTVEAFF
TRBV7-9	TRBJ2-7	CASSSSGRSIYEQYF
TRBV11-1	TRBJ1-2	CASSLRDNYGYTF
TRBV7-9	TRBJ2-1	CASSPGLADQQFF
TRBV4-3	TRBJ1-1	CASSHTFPQAGTEAFF
TRBV15	TRBJ1-4	CATYAGLDGGKLFF
TRBV6-6	TRBJ2-3	CASSYSTVGTQYF
TRBV7-6	TRBJ2-1	CASSLGVLAGVNEQFF
TRBV6-5	TRBJ1-1	CASSYIPGGAEAFF